The T cell receptor beta chain described here comes from a study of Tregs in tolerant kidney transplant recipients. This CDR3 has 11 amino acids. The V end was cut by 9 bases, the J end by 4 bases, with 9 bases between. Germline V CDR1 and CDR2: LNHDA, SQIVND (reference sequence). The nonmyeloablative bone marrow transplants came from related graft donors, with transient mixed chimerism. CD4+CD25+CD127- Tregs, CD4+CD25- non-Tregs, CD4 and CD8 cells were sorted. On this clone: Antigen: not known.

This table comes from immunoSEQ multiplex PCR, and its TCRdb copy is limited to in-frame clones, with some not included. The sample includes tens of thousands of clones, over 85% of them seen just once. Overall study findings and caveats: For some patients, primers changed over time, blocking nucleotide-level comparison. This study did not directly address biological reproducibility.

V gene TRBV19 combines with J gene TRBJ2-5; D is perhaps TRBD1 (5 bases). The source is a human patient who received a combined kidney and bone marrow transplant. Some T cells may be provided by the graft donor. Here the sequenced sample was CD4+ T cells from blood (PBMCs), taken 12 months after the transplant. DNA for the CDR3: TGTGCCAGCGGACATGGAGAGACCCAGTACTTC. It yields the protein CASGHGETQYF.